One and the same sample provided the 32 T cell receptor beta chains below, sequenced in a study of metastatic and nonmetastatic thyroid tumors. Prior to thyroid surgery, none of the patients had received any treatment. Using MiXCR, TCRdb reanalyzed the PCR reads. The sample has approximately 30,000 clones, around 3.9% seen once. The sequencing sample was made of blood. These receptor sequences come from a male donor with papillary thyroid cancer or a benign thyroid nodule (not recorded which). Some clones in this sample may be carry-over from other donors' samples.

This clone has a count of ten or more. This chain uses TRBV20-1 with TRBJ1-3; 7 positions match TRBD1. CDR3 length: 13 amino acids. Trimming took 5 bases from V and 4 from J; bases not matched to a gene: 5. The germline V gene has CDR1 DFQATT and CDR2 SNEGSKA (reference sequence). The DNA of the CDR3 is TGCAGTGCTCGACAGGGATTCGGAAACACCATATATTTT. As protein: CSARQGFGNTIYF.

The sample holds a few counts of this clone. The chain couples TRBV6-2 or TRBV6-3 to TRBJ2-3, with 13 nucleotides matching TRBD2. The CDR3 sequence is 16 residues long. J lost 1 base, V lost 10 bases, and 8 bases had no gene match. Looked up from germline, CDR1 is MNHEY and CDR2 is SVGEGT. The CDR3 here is CATGTSGNSRTDTQYF. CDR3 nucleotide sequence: TGTGCCACAGGGACTAGCGGGAATTCCCGCACAGATACGCAGTATTTT.

The CDR3 nucleotides read TGTGCCAGCAGCTTAGACTTCTTTAGCGGGGCGAGCACAGATACGCAGTATTTT. Amino acids: CASSLDFFSGASTDTQYF. The V call is TRBV11-2, the J call TRBJ2-3, with 8 bases aligning to TRBD2. The CDR3 runs 18 residues. V lost 0 bases to trimming and J lost 0 bases; unmatched junction nucleotides: 8. In germline, CDR1 is SGHAT, CDR2 FQNNGV.

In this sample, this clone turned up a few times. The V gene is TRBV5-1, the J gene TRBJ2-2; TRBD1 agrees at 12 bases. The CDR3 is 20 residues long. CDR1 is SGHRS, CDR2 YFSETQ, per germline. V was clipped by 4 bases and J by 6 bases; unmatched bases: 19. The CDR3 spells CASSPAGTGGKRVSAGELFF. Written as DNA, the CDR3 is TGCGCCAGCAGCCCGGCCGGGACAGGGGGCAAGCGGGTGTCCGCCGGGGAGCTGTTTTTT.

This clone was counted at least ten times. CDR3 bases: TGCGCCAGCAGCCAAAATTCTGTGGGGAGGGGTTCACCCCTCCACTTT. Translation gives CASSQNSVGRGSPLHF. The rearrangement uses TRBV4-3 and TRBJ1-6, with a weak D call TRBD1 (5 bases). The germline CDR1 and CDR2 sequences are LGHNA and YSLEER. The length of the CDR3 is 16 residues. Trimming left V 2 bases short and J 9 bases short, with 17 bases between.

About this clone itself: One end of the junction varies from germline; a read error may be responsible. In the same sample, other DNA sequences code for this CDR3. CDR3 nucleotides: TGCGCCAGCAGCCAAAGCCATAGCGGGAGGGGGGACGAACAGTACTTC. Translated, it gives CASSQSHSGRGDEQYF. This chain joins TRBV4-3 and TRBJ2-7; TRBD2 matches 11 bases. The CDR3 has 16 residues. CDR1 is LGHNA and CDR2 is YSLEER in the germline V gene.

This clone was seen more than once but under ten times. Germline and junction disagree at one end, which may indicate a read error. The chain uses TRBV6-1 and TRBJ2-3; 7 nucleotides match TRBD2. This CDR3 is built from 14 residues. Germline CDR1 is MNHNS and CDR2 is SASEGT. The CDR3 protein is CASRLAGGTDTQYF. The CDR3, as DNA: TGCGCCAGCAGACTAGCTGGGGGCACAGATACGCAGTATTTT.

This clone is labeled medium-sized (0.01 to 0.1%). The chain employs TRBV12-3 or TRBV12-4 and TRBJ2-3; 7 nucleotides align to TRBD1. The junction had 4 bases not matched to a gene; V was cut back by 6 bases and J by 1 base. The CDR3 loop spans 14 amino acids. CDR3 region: CASSITGGTDTQYF. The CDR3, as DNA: TGTGCCAGCAGCATTACAGGGGGCACAGATACGCAGTATTTT.

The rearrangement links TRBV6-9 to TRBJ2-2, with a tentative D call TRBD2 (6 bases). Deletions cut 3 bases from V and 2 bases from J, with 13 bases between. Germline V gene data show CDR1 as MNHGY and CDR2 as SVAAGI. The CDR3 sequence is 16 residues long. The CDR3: CASSYDGGGNTGELFF. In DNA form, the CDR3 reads TGTGCCAGCAGTTACGACGGGGGTGGTAACACCGGGGAGCTGTTTTTT.

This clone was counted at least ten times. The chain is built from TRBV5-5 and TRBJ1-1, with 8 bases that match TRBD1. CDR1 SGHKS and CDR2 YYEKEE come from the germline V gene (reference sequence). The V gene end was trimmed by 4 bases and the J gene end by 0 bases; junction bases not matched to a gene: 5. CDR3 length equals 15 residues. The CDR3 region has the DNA TGTGCCAGCAGCATAGGACAGGGCCTGAACACTGAAGCTTTCTTT. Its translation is CASSIGQGLNTEAFF.

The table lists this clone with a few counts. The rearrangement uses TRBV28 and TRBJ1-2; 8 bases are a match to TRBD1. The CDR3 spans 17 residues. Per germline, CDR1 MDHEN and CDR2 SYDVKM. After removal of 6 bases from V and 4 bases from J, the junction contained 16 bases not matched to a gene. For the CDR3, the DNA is TGTGCCAGCAGATTGGCACCAGGGGGCAGAGGTGGCTATGGCTACACCTTC. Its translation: CASRLAPGGRGGYGYTF.

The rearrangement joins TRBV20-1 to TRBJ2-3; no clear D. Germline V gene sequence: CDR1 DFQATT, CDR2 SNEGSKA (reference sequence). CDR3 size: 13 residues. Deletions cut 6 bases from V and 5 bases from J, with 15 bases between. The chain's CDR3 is CSAAIAPRDTQYF. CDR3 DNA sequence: TGCAGTGCGGCCATTGCCCCGAGAGATACGCAGTATTTT.

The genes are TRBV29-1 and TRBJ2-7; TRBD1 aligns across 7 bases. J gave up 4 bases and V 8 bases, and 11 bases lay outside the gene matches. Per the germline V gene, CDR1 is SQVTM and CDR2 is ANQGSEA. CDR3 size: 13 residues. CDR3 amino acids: CSLVDRKAYEQYF. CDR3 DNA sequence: TGCAGCTTGGTGGACAGGAAGGCTTACGAGCAGTACTTC.

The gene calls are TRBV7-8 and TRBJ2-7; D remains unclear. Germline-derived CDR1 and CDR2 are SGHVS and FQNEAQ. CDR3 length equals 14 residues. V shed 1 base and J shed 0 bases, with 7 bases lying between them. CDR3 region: CASSLGRSSYEQYF. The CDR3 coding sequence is TGTGCCAGCAGCTTAGGACGGAGCTCCTACGAGCAGTACTTC.

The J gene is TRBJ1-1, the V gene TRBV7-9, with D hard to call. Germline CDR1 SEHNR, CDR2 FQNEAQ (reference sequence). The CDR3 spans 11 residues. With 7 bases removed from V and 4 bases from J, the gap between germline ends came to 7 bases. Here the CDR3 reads CASTRGTEAFF. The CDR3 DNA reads TGTGCCAGCACCCGCGGCACTGAAGCTTTCTTT.

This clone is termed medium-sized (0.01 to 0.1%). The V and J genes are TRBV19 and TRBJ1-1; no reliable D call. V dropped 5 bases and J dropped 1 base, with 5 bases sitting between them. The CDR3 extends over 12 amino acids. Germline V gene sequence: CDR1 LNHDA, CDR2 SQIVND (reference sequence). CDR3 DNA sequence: TGTGCCAGTAGTTTGGGGAACACTGAAGCTTTCTTT. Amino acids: CASSLGNTEAFF.

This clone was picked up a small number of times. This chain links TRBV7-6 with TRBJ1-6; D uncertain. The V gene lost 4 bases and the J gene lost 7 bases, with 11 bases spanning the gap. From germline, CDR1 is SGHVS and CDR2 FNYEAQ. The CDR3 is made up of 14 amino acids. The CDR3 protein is CASSCGHENSPLHF. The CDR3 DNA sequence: TGTGCCAGCAGCTGTGGGCATGAGAATTCACCCCTCCACTTT.

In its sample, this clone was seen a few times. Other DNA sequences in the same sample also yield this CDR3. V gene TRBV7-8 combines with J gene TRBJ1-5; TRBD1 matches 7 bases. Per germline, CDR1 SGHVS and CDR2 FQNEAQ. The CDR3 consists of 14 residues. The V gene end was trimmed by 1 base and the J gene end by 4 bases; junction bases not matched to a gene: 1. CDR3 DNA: TGTGCCAGCAGCTTAGGGGACAGTAATCAGCCCCAGCATTTT. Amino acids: CASSLGDSNQPQHF.

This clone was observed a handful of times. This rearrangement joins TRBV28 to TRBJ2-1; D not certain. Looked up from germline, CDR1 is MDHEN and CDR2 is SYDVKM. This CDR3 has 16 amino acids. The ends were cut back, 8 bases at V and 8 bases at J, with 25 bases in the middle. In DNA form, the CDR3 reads TGTGCCAGCGGCCTGATAAGTGTAGGCAAAAGGTATGAGCAGTTCTTC. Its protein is CASGLISVGKRYEQFF.

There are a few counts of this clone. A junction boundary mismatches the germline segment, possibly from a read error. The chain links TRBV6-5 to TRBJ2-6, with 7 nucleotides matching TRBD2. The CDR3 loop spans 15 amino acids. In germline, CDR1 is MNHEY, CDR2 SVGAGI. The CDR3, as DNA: TGTGCCAGCAGTTACGCGGGGGACGGGTCCAACTTCCTGACTTTC. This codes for CASSYAGDGSNFLTF.

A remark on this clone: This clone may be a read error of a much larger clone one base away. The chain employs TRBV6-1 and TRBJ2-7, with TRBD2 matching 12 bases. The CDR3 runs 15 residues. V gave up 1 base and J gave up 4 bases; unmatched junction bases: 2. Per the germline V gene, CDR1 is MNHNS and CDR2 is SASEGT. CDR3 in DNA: TGTGCCAGCAGTGAAGGGACTAGCGGGACTTACGAGCAGTACTTC. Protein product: CASSEGTSGTYEQYF.

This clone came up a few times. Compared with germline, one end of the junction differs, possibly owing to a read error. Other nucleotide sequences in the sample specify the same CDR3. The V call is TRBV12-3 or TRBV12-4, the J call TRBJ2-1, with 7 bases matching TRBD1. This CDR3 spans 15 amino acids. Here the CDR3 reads CASNYRIDRDKEQFF. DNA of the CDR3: TGTGCCAGCAATTACCGCATTGACAGGGACAAGGAGCAGTTCTTC.

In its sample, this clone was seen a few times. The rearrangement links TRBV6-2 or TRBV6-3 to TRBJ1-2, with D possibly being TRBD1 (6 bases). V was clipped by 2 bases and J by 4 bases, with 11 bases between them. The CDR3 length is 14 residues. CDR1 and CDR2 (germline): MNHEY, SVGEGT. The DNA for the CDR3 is TGTGCCAGCAGTTACGGGACATGGGGCTATGGCTACACCTTC. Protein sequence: CASSYGTWGYGYTF.

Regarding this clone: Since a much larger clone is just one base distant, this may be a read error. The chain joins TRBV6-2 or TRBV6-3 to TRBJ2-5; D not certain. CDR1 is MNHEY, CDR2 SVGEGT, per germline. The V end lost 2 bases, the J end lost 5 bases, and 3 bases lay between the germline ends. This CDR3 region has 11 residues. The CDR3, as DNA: TGTGCCAGCAGTTACGGCGAGACCCAGTACTTC. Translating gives CASSYGETQYF.

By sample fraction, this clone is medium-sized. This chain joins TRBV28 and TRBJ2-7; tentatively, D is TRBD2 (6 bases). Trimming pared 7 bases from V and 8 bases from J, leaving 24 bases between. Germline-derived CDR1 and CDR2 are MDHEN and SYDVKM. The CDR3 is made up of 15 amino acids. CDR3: CASNPGGTASRKQYF. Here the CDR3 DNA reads TGTGCCAGCAACCCAGGCGGGACCGCGTCTAGGAAGCAGTACTTC.

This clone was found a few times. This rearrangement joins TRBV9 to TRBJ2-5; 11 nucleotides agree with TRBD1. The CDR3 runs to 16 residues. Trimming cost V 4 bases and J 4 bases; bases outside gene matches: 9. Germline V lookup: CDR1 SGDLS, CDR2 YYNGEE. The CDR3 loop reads CASSQRDRGNSETQYF. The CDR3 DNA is TGTGCCAGCAGCCAAAGGGACAGGGGGAACTCAGAGACCCAGTACTTC. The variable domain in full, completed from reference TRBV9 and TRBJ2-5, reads DSGVTQTPKHLITATGQRVTLRCSPRSGDLSVYWYQQSLDQGLQFLIQYYNGEERAKGNILERFSAQQFPDLHSELNLSSLELGDSALYFCASSQRDRGNSETQYFGPGTRLLVL.

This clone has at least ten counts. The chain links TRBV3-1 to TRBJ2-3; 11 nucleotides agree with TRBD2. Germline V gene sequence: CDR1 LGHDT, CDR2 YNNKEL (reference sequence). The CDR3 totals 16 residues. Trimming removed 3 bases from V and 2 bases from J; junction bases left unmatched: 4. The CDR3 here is CASSQRTSGSTDTQYF. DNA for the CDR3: TGTGCCAGCAGCCAGAGGACTAGCGGGTCCACAGATACGCAGTATTTT.

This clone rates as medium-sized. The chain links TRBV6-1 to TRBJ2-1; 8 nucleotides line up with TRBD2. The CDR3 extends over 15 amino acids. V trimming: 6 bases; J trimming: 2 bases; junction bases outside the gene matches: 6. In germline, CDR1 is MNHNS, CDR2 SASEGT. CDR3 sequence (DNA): TGTGCCAGCAGAACCGTAGCGGGAACCTACAATGAGCAGTTCTTC. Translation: CASRTVAGTYNEQFF.

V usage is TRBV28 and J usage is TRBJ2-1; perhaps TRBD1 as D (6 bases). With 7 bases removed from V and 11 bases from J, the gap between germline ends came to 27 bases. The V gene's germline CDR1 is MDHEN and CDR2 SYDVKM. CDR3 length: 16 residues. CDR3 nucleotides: TGTGCCAGCACAAGTATGGGGGCGGAACGTCGGCGGAAGCAGTTCTTC. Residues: CASTSMGAERRRKQFF.

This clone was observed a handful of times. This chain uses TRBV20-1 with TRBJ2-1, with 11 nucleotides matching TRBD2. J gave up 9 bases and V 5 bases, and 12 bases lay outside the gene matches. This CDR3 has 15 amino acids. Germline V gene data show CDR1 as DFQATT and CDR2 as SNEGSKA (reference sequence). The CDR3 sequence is CSAGTPSGRIGEQFF. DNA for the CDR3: TGCAGTGCTGGAACCCCTAGCGGGAGGATCGGTGAGCAGTTCTTC.

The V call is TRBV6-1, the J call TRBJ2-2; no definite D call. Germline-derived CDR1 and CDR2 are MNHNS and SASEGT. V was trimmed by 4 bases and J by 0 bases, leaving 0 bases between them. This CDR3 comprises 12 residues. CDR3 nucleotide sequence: TGTGCCAGCAGTGCGAACACCGGGGAGCTGTTTTTT. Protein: CASSANTGELFF.

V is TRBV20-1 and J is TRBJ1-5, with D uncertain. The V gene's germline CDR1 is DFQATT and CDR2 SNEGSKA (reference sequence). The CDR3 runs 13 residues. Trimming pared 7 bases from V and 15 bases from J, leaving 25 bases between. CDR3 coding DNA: TGCAGTGTAGTGGGCGCAGCGAATCAGCCCACGCATTTT. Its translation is CSVVGAANQPTHF.